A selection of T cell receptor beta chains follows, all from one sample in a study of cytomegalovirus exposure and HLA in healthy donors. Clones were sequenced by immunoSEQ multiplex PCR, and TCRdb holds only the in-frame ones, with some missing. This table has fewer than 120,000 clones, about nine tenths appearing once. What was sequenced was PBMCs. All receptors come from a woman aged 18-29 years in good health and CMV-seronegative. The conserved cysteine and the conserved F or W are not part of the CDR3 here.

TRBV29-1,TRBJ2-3,SVVAGSLDTQY
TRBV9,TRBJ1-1,ASSVSRDRGSTEAF
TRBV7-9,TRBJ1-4,ASSQDVGQEKLF
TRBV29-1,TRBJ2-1,SVEGLGTYNEQF
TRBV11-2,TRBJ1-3,ASSLIKHSGNTIY
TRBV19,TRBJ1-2,ASSGGPGYNYGYT
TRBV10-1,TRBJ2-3,ASRGTGADTQY
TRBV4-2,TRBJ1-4,ASSQVQAGANEKLF
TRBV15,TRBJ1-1,ATRGGGSVAEAF
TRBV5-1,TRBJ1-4,ASSLGQGSGEKLF
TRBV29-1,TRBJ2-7,SVWLGDTFTDYEQY
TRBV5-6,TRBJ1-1,ASSLGQGEAF
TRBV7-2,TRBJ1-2,ASSLAGTVRGYT
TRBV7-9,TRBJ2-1,ASSNESGINNEQF
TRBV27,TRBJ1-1,ASSLSTVPNTEAF
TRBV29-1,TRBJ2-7,SVAGRSGMREQY
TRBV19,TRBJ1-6,ASNNRDLSPLH
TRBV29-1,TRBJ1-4,SVSPIGLENEKLF
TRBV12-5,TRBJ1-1,ASGLIIGQQNTEAF
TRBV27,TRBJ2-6,ASSSSRGTGANVLT
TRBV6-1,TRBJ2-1,ASRKGAAADNEQF
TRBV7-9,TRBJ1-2,ASSHRQEPNT
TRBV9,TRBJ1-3,ASSAKGTADSGNTIY
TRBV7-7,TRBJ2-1,ASSLGSNEDEQF
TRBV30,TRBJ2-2,AWAGTSGRSNTGELF